Below, 30 T cell receptor beta chains from the same sample are listed, as sequenced in a study of T cell repertoires in cytomegalovirus infection. MiXCR, run by TCRdb on the reads, gives a single entry per CDR3 protein. This sample has about 500,000 distinct CDR3 sequences, with more than 30% found just once. These receptors' antigens are unknown. The sequenced sample was cultured PBMCs, obtained from culture after CMV antigen stimulation. The receptors were sampled from a human donor in good health (CMV status not recorded). Some clones in this sample may be carry-over from other donors' samples.

The chain joins TRBV5-1 to TRBJ2-7; 9 positions agree with TRBD2. Germline lookup yields CDR1 SGHRS and CDR2 YFSETQ. This CDR3 has 16 amino acids. Losses at the gene ends were 0 bases for V and 3 bases for J; bases not matched to a gene: 7. Here the CDR3 DNA reads TGCGCCAGCAGCTTGGGCGTAGCGGGAGACCTCTACGAGCAGTACTTC. It codes for CASSLGVAGDLYEQYF.

This clonotype showed up many times. The chain couples TRBV7-8 to TRBJ2-2; perhaps TRBD2 as D (6 bases). Trimming stripped 1 base from V and 2 bases from J, with 11 bases between. This CDR3 is built from 16 residues. CDR1 is SGHVS and CDR2 is FQNEAQ in the germline V gene. The CDR3 sequence is CASSLEVAANTGELFF. The CDR3 bases are TGTGCCAGCAGCTTAGAGGTAGCGGCAAACACCGGGGAGCTGTTTTTT.

In DNA form, the CDR3 reads TGTGCCAGCAGCTTACAGGGGGAGCTCAATCAGCCCCAGCATTTT. This encodes CASSLQGELNQPQHF. The V gene is TRBV5-5, the J gene TRBJ1-5, with 8 bases fitting TRBD1. Germline CDR1 is SGHKS and CDR2 is YYEKEE (reference sequence). The length of the CDR3 is 15 residues. V was pared by 2 bases and J by 3 bases, with 4 bases of the junction left unmatched.

This clonotype was detected only a few times. The V and J genes are TRBV7-2 and TRBJ2-1, with 8 bases identical to TRBD2. Per the germline V gene, CDR1 is SGHTA and CDR2 is FQGNSA. The CDR3 length is 14 residues. Trimming at V came to 5 bases and at J to 6 bases, leaving 6 bases not matched to a gene. The CDR3 region has the DNA TGTGCCAGCAGCATCACTAGCGGTCCCAATGAGCAGTTCTTC. Protein: CASSITSGPNEQFF.

As regards this clonotype: The junction differs from germline at one of its ends, possibly a read error. The chain joins TRBV4-3 to TRBJ2-1; TRBD2 agrees at 7 bases. Germline V gene data show CDR1 as LGHNA and CDR2 as YSLEER. This CDR3 is built from 14 residues. CDR3 coding DNA: TGCGCCAGCAGCCAAGCTGTAAGGGAGGGCCCTATCATCTTC. Translated, it gives CASSQAVREGPIIF.

The rearrangement links TRBV10-1 to TRBJ1-2; no clear D gene. Germline CDR1 reads WNHNN; CDR2 reads SYGVQD (reference sequence). Trimming pared 7 bases from V and 4 bases from J, leaving 7 bases between. The length of the CDR3 is 11 residues. Here the CDR3 reads CASKNPYGYTF. Written as DNA, the CDR3 is TGCGCCAGCAAGAACCCCTATGGCTACACCTTC.

In DNA, the CDR3 is TGTGCCATCAGTGGCGGGTCCGGGGACACCGGGGAGCTGTTTTTT. This encodes CAISGGSGDTGELFF. The V gene is TRBV10-3, the J gene TRBJ2-2, with D perhaps TRBD2 (5 bases). Per the germline V gene, CDR1 is ENHRY and CDR2 is SYGVKD. Trimming removed 4 bases from V and 3 bases from J, with 12 bases in between. This CDR3 is 15 amino acids long.

Concerning this clonotype: This may be a read error: a much more frequent sequence differs by one nucleotide. The chain couples TRBV12-3 or TRBV12-4 to TRBJ2-1; 8 bases are a match to TRBD1. This CDR3 region has 15 residues. The DNA of the CDR3 is TGTGCCAGCAGTTTCGGACAGGGCCGGATCAATGAGCGGTTCTTC. Translating gives CASSFGQGRINERFF.

This clonotype was picked up a small number of times. The junction differs from germline at one of its ends, possibly a read error. V is TRBV2 and J is TRBJ2-1; 8 bases match TRBD1. CDR3 size: 14 residues. Germline V gene sequence: CDR1 SNHLY, CDR2 FYNNEI. The CDR3 is CASREDRGGYEQFF. DNA for the CDR3: TGTGCCAGCAGGGAAGACAGGGGTGGTTATGAGCAGTTCTTC.

This clonotype was seen only a few times. This chain uses TRBV5-1 with TRBJ2-1, with D perhaps TRBD2 (6 bases). Trimming removed 0 bases at V and 8 bases at J, with 12 bases between. The CDR3 has 14 amino acids. Germline V CDR1 and CDR2: SGHRS, YFSETQ. CDR3 in DNA: TGCGCCAGCAGCTTGGGCAGCCCGGGGGATGAGCAGTTCTTC. Amino acids: CASSLGSPGDEQFF.

The rearrangement joins TRBV19 to TRBJ1-2; no reliable D call. V was pared by 8 bases and J by 3 bases, with 19 bases between. The germline gives CDR1 LNHDA, CDR2 SQIVND (reference sequence). The CDR3 length is 15 residues. CDR3 coding DNA: TGTGCCAGTGCCGGGGTGAGGGCGCAGGACTATGGCTACACCTTC. It is translated as CASAGVRAQDYGYTF.

This chain links TRBV7-6 with TRBJ2-7; 13 nucleotides align to TRBD2. Germline V CDR1 and CDR2: SGHVS, FNYEAQ. The CDR3 is made up of 15 amino acids. V trimming: 3 bases; J trimming: 7 bases; junction bases outside the gene matches: 6. The CDR3 nucleotides are TGTGCCAGCAGCTTGCCGGGACTAGCGGGACTTGAGCAGTACTTC. Translation gives CASSLPGLAGLEQYF.

There are a few counts of this clonotype. This chain uses TRBV25-1 with TRBJ2-3, with 7 positions matching TRBD2. Germline CDR1 reads MGHDK; CDR2 reads SYGVNS. V shed 3 bases, J shed 4 bases, and the junction held 4 bases outside the gene matches. The CDR3 has 14 amino acids. CDR3 bases: TGTGCCAGCAGTGATGTGGGGGGGTCAGATACGCAGTATTTT. Its protein product is CASSDVGGSDTQYF.

This clonotype was observed a few times. The gene calls are TRBV12-3 or TRBV12-4 and TRBJ1-4, with D unresolved. Trimming stripped 3 bases from V and 7 bases from J, with 3 bases between. This CDR3 has 11 amino acids. CDR3 in DNA: TGTGCCAGCAGTTTTTTTGAAAAACTGTTTTTT. Translation gives CASSFFEKLFF.

J is TRBJ1-5 and V is TRBV7-2; D is uncertain. The CDR3 contains 15 residues. With 3 bases removed from V and 2 bases from J, the gap between germline ends came to 11 bases. From germline, CDR1 is SGHTA and CDR2 FQGNSA. The CDR3 nucleotides read TGTGCCAGCAGCTTGAGTGATTGGGGCAATCAGCCCCAGCATTTT. The encoded protein is CASSLSDWGNQPQHF.

The chain recombines TRBV6-6 with TRBJ1-4; D uncertain. V was clipped by 6 bases and J by 5 bases, with 13 bases between them. There are 14 residues in the CDR3. Germline CDR1 reads MNHNY; CDR2 reads SVGAGI (reference sequence). The DNA for the CDR3 is TGTGCCAGCAGGTCCTCCATCGGGAATGAAAAACTGTTTTTT. Translation: CASRSSIGNEKLFF.

The V and J genes are TRBV19 and TRBJ2-7; TRBD2 matches 7 bases. Trimming removed 5 bases from V and 3 bases from J; junction bases left unmatched: 10. This CDR3 has 15 amino acids. The germline V gene encodes CDR1 LNHDA and CDR2 SQIVND (reference sequence). The CDR3 DNA reads as TGTGCCAGTAGTCCGCCCGGGAGGCCCATCTACGAGCAGTACTTC. Its translation is CASSPPGRPIYEQYF.

This clonotype was recorded a few times. The V call is TRBV19, the J call TRBJ2-1; TRBD1 aligns across 7 bases. The CDR3 has 15 amino acids. V lost 4 bases, J lost 1 base, and 4 bases stayed unmatched. CDR1 and CDR2 from the germline V gene are LNHDA and SQIVND (reference sequence). The CDR3 loop reads CASSTGGLSYNEQFF. CDR3 DNA: TGTGCCAGTAGTACAGGGGGTTTATCCTACAATGAGCAGTTCTTC.

The rearrangement links TRBV27 to TRBJ1-2, with a weak D call TRBD1 (5 bases). Trimming took 5 bases from V and 7 from J, leaving 14 bases between them. The germline CDR1 and CDR2 sequences are MNHEY and SMNVEV (reference sequence). This CDR3 comprises 13 residues. The chain's CDR3 is CASSPGHHPGYTF. The DNA of the CDR3 is TGTGCCAGCAGTCCCGGACACCACCCTGGCTACACCTTC.

This clonotype was counted only a few times. The genes are TRBV27 and TRBJ2-1; possible D gene TRBD2, 5 bases. Germline V gene sequence: CDR1 MNHEY, CDR2 SMNVEV (reference sequence). The CDR3 loop spans 14 amino acids. The V end lost 2 bases, the J end lost 3 bases, and 8 bases lay between the germline ends. In DNA, the CDR3 is TGTGCCAGCAGTTTAAAGAGGGACTACAATGAGCAGTTCTTC. Its protein is CASSLKRDYNEQFF.

This clonotype was observed a few times. The chain joins TRBV6-2 or TRBV6-3 to TRBJ2-1; unclear D gene. CDR3 length: 14 amino acids. Per the germline V gene, CDR1 is MNHEY and CDR2 is SVGEGT. Trimming shortened V by 7 bases and J by 3 bases, and 13 bases separated the two germline ends. This CDR3 reads CASTSGDFYNEQFF. CDR3 bases: TGTGCCAGCACCTCAGGTGATTTCTACAATGAGCAGTTCTTC.

This clonotype was detected only a few times. The genes are TRBV28 and TRBJ1-1, with D perhaps TRBD1 (6 bases). V lost 2 bases and J lost 1, with 14 bases in between. The CDR3 runs to 16 residues. The germline V gene encodes CDR1 MDHEN and CDR2 SYDVKM. The CDR3 coding sequence is TGTGCCAGCAGTTTAGGGGGGGCCAGGACGAACACTGAAGCTTTCTTT. Protein: CASSLGGARTNTEAFF.

This clonotype was found a few times. The CDR3 protein is CAISEGDRGYEQYF. CDR3 coding DNA: TGTGCCATCAGTGAGGGAGACAGGGGATACGAGCAGTACTTC. The chain recombines TRBV10-3 with TRBJ2-7; the match to TRBD1 covers 8 bases. With 2 bases clipped from V and 4 bases from J, the junction kept 4 bases outside the gene matches. Looked up from germline, CDR1 is ENHRY and CDR2 is SYGVKD. CDR3 length: 14 residues.

The gene calls are TRBV7-8 and TRBJ1-1; D remains unclear. The CDR3 covers 15 residues. Trimming stripped 2 bases from V and 7 bases from J, with 17 bases between. Germline CDR1 and CDR2: SGHVS and FQNEAQ. This CDR3 reads CASSLRPSRGNEAFF. The CDR3 nucleotides read TGTGCCAGCAGCTTAAGGCCCTCAAGAGGTAATGAAGCTTTCTTT.

The V gene is TRBV11-2, the J gene TRBJ2-2, with D perhaps TRBD2 (6 bases). Germline CDR1 SGHAT, CDR2 FQNNGV. Trimming removed 4 bases from V and 1 base from J, with 10 bases in between. The CDR3 has 15 residues. This CDR3 reads CASSWRGGNTGELFF. The CDR3 nucleotides are TGTGCCAGCAGCTGGAGGGGCGGGAACACCGGGGAGCTGTTTTTT.

The chain uses TRBV7-2 and TRBJ2-5, with 7 nucleotides matching TRBD1. Trimming took 5 bases from V and 0 from J; bases not matched to a gene: 9. CDR1 is SGHTA, CDR2 FQGNSA, per germline. The length of the CDR3 is 16 residues. The CDR3 coding sequence is TGTGCCAGCAGCAGTCGACCCAGGGGGTACCAAGAGACCCAGTACTTC. Its protein is CASSSRPRGYQETQYF.

This sequence joins TRBV7-4 and TRBJ2-7; 10 bases map to TRBD1. The CDR3 extends over 15 amino acids. Germline V CDR1 and CDR2: SGHVT, SQSDAQ. The ends lost 9 bases at V and 2 bases at J; junction bases unmatched: 10. CDR3 DNA sequence: TGTGCCAGTATGACCGGGACAGGGGTGACCTACGAGCAGTACTTC. Translation: CASMTGTGVTYEQYF.

The chain employs TRBV11-2 and TRBJ2-1; D possibly corresponds to TRBD2 (6 bases). This CDR3 is built from 20 residues. CDR1 and CDR2 (germline): SGHAT, FQNNGV. Trimming left V 5 bases short and J 0 bases short, with 26 bases between. The CDR3 sequence: CASSPRGRGDPRSSYNEQFF. The CDR3 bases are TGTGCCAGCAGCCCACGAGGGCGGGGTGACCCGAGGAGCTCCTACAATGAGCAGTTCTTC. The variable domain in full, completed from reference TRBV11-2 and TRBJ2-1, reads EAGVAQSPRYKIIEKRQSVAFWCNPISGHATLYWYQQILGQGPKLLIQFQNNGVVDDSQLPKDRFSAERLKGVDSTLKIQPAKLEDSAVYLCASSPRGRGDPRSSYNEQFFGPGTRLTVL.

The sample holds a few counts of this clonotype. V gene TRBV6-1 combines with J gene TRBJ2-5; TRBD1 might be the D (5 bases). The germline V gene has CDR1 MNHNS and CDR2 SASEGT. CDR3 size: 16 residues. V was trimmed by 1 base and J by 4 bases, leaving 16 bases between them. The CDR3 region has the DNA TGTGCCAGCAGTGAAGGGGCAGGGCGTCTTCGAGAGACCCAGTACTTC. Residues: CASSEGAGRLRETQYF.

CDR3: CASSPASTGPQGYTF. The CDR3 region has the DNA TGTGCCAGCAGTCCAGCTTCGACAGGGCCGCAAGGCTACACCTTC. This chain connects TRBV28 to TRBJ1-2; 7 bases map to TRBD1. Germline CDR1 reads MDHEN; CDR2 reads SYDVKM. CDR3 length equals 15 residues. J gave up 8 bases and V 5 bases, and 14 bases lay outside the gene matches.